This T cell receptor beta chain was identified in a study of beta chain features in type 1 diabetes. At the level of the study: There was similarity between patients and healthy donors in age, gender and cell yields. Broader study findings: The study notes PCR might favor shorter templates equally in patients and controls. Shorter TCRB CDR3s, moderately but significantly so, were found in Type 1 diabetes patients in all four CD4+ subsets. Whether TCRB rearrangement is influenced by HLA type went unresolved here.

The V end lost 3 bases, the J end lost 8 bases, and 11 bases lay between the germline ends. CDR3 length: 14 residues. Germline CDR1 reads KGHSH; CDR2 reads LQKENI. A few counts support this clone. Its target is not known. cDNA synthesis used the whole RNA isolate, giving expressed TCRB sequences. TCRdb keeps only in-frame clones here, not all; method: immunoSEQ multiplex PCR. The sample shows about 150,000 clones, about 10% of them seen only once. This chain connects TRBV18 to TRBJ1-6, with a possible D match to TRBD1 (5 bases). Sequencing used naive CD4+ T cells from blood. The sequence was collected from a man between 18 and 35 years old in good health. The CDR3 here is CASSPITTDSPLHF. The CDR3 DNA is TGTGCCAGCTCACCCATCACGACAGATTCACCCCTCCACTTT.